These 27 T cell receptor beta chains share one sample of origin, sequenced in a study of shared clonotypes between healthy human individuals. Sequencing was performed with immunoSEQ multiplex PCR; in TCRdb, only in-frame clones are kept and a portion is missing. The repertoire holds roughly 2.5 million clones, with around 94% as singletons. What was sequenced was naive CD4+ T cells sorted from blood. Subset noted: CD45RA+ positively selected. The source of these receptors is a young man in good health.

V usage is TRBV7-2 and J usage is TRBJ2-5, with D possibly TRBD2 on 5 matching bases. The germline V gene encodes CDR1 SGHTA and CDR2 FQGNSA. The length of the CDR3 is 15 residues. Trimming cost V 5 bases and J 5 bases, with 18 bases left between them. The CDR3 region is CASSPRVLGKETQYF. The CDR3 nucleotides read TGTGCCAGCAGCCCGAGGGTACTAGGGAAGGAGACCCAGTACTTC.

This chain links TRBV15 with TRBJ2-1; D is unclear. This CDR3 region has 13 residues. Per the germline V gene, CDR1 is LNHNV and CDR2 is YYDKDF (reference sequence). The V gene lost 3 bases and the J gene lost 4 bases, with 7 bases spanning the gap. The CDR3 nucleotides read TGTGCCACCAGCAGTTTGGGGTACAATGAGCAGTTCTTC. Translating gives CATSSLGYNEQFF. The full variable domain, in which reference TRBV15 and TRBJ2-1 provide the parts outside the CDR3, is DAMVIQNPRYQVTQFGKPVTLSCSQTLNHNVMYWYQQKSSQAPKLLFHYYDKDFNNEADTPDNFQSRRPNTSFCFLDIRSPGLGDTAMYLCATSSLGYNEQFFGPGTRLTVL.

A note on this clone: The same CDR3 arises from other DNA sequences in this sample as well. This chain joins TRBV29-1 and TRBJ1-1, with D perhaps matching TRBD1 (5 bases). With 6 bases removed from V and 0 bases from J, the gap between germline ends came to 11 bases. Germline V gene lookup returns CDR1 SQVTM and CDR2 ANQGSEA. The CDR3 has 13 residues. The CDR3 sequence: CSVGPRLNTEAFF. In DNA form, the CDR3 reads TGCAGCGTGGGGCCACGTCTGAACACTGAAGCTTTCTTT.

This chain joins TRBV4-2 and TRBJ2-3; D may be TRBD1 (5 bases). Trimming left V 0 bases short and J 1 base short, with 11 bases between. The V gene's germline CDR1 is LGHNA and CDR2 YNFKEQ. This CDR3 has 16 residues. CDR3 in DNA: TGTGCCAGCAGCCAAGAAGGCAGGGATCGCACAGATACGCAGTATTTT. It specifies CASSQEGRDRTDTQYF.

V and J are TRBV19 and TRBJ2-5, with D unresolved. Germline assignment: CDR1 LNHDA and CDR2 SQIVND (reference sequence). V shed 1 base and J shed 5 bases, with 14 bases lying between them. The CDR3 totals 15 residues. The CDR3 loop reads CASSIGDTGVETQYF. The CDR3 DNA reads as TGTGCCAGTAGTATAGGAGACACCGGAGTTGAGACCCAGTACTTC.

The CDR3 sequence is CASRADREWTGELFF. CDR3 sequence (DNA): TGTGCCAGCAGGGCCGACAGGGAGTGGACCGGGGAGCTGTTTTTT. The rearrangement uses TRBV5-4 and TRBJ2-2, with TRBD1 matching 7 bases. This CDR3 has 15 amino acids. Germline V lookup: CDR1 SGHNT, CDR2 YYREEE (reference sequence). V trimming: 5 bases; J trimming: 5 bases; junction bases outside the gene matches: 9.

The count of this clone is one. Other DNA sequences of this sample code for an identical CDR3. The chain employs TRBV7-9 and TRBJ2-7, with TRBD1 as a possible D gene (5 bases). Germline assignment: CDR1 SEHNR and CDR2 FQNEAQ (reference sequence). The CDR3 is 13 amino acids. Trimming took 2 bases from V and 3 from J, leaving 8 bases between them. The CDR3 sequence is CASSLLQGYEQYF. The CDR3 DNA is TGTGCCAGCAGCTTACTCCAGGGCTACGAGCAGTACTTC. The complete variable domain, with remaining parts taken from reference TRBV7-9 and TRBJ2-7, reads DTGVSQNPRHKITKRGQNVTFRCDPISEHNRLYWYRQTLGQGPEFLTYFQNEAQLEKSRLLSDRFSAERPKGSFSTLEIQRTEQGDSAMYLCASSLLQGYEQYFGPGTRLTVT.

About this clone itself: In the same sample, other DNA sequences code for this CDR3. The chain joins TRBV18 to TRBJ1-3; possibly TRBD1 for D (5 bases). Trimming took 3 bases from V and 2 from J, leaving 8 bases between them. Germline loops: CDR1 KGHSH, CDR2 LQKENI. CDR3 length: 14 residues. CDR3 residues: CASSPGTPGNTIYF. The CDR3, as DNA: TGTGCCAGCTCACCCGGGACGCCTGGAAACACCATATATTTT.

This CDR3 is CASRQAAGSYEQYF. In DNA form, the CDR3 reads TGTGCCAGTCGACAGGCGGCGGGGTCCTACGAGCAGTACTTC. The genes are TRBV19 and TRBJ2-7; D may be TRBD1 or TRBD2 (6 bases each). Trimming took 8 bases from V and 1 from J, leaving 15 bases between them. Per the germline V gene, CDR1 is LNHDA and CDR2 is SQIVND (reference sequence). CDR3 length: 14 amino acids. The whole variable domain, remainder taken from reference TRBV19 and TRBJ2-7, is DGGITQSPKYLFRKEGQNVTLSCEQNLNHDAMYWYRQDPGQGLRLIYYSQIVNDFQKGDIAEGYSVSREKKESFPLTVTSAQKNPTAFYLCASRQAAGSYEQYFGPGTRLTVT.

The chain recombines TRBV4-1 with TRBJ2-1; tentative D call: TRBD1 (5 bases). The V gene's germline CDR1 is MGHRA and CDR2 YSYEKL. The ends were cut back, 0 bases at V and 6 bases at J, with 12 bases in the middle. This CDR3 is built from 15 residues. The CDR3 protein is CASSQEATVRNEQFF. The CDR3 DNA is TGCGCCAGCAGCCAAGAGGCGACAGTCCGCAATGAGCAGTTCTTC.

The rearrangement joins TRBV7-9 to TRBJ2-7, with D uncertain. From germline, CDR1 is SEHNR and CDR2 FQNEAQ (reference sequence). Trimming pared 3 bases from V and 2 bases from J, leaving 5 bases between. This CDR3 spans 12 amino acids. CDR3 loop: CASSFTPYEQYF. In DNA form, the CDR3 reads TGTGCCAGCAGCTTCACTCCCTACGAGCAGTACTTC.

This chain joins TRBV15 and TRBJ2-5; TRBD2 aligns across 8 bases. J gave up 5 bases and V 4 bases, and 9 bases lay outside the gene matches. The CDR3 has 15 amino acids. The germline gives CDR1 LNHNV, CDR2 YYDKDF (reference sequence). Written as DNA, the CDR3 is TGTGCCACCAGCAACCTCCGGACTAGCTTTGAGACCCAGTACTTC. This gives the protein CATSNLRTSFETQYF. Combining the CDR3 with reference TRBV15 and TRBJ2-5 gives the whole variable domain DAMVIQNPRYQVTQFGKPVTLSCSQTLNHNVMYWYQQKSSQAPKLLFHYYDKDFNNEADTPDNFQSRRPNTSFCFLDIRSPGLGDTAMYLCATSNLRTSFETQYFGPGTRLLVL.

The gene calls are TRBV5-1 and TRBJ1-5; D gene unclear. Germline CDR1 reads SGHRS; CDR2 reads YFSETQ. V lost 0 bases to trimming and J lost 0 bases, with 19 bases between them. This CDR3 is built from 19 residues. The CDR3 is CASSLATSWANISNQPQHF. The CDR3 DNA sequence: TGCGCCAGCAGCTTGGCGACCTCTTGGGCCAATATTAGCAATCAGCCCCAGCATTTT.

The chain links TRBV5-6 to TRBJ2-5; 7 nucleotides align to TRBD1. The V gene end was trimmed by 4 bases and the J gene end by 2 bases; junction bases not matched to a gene: 8. CDR3 length equals 15 residues. Germline CDR1 is SGHDT and CDR2 is YYEEEE. The CDR3 is CASSLYDREQETQYF. CDR3 DNA: TGTGCCAGCAGCCTCTACGACAGGGAACAAGAGACCCAGTACTTC.

The chain employs TRBV19 and TRBJ1-2; D is perhaps TRBD1 (5 bases). Germline V gives CDR1 LNHDA, CDR2 SQIVND (reference sequence). This CDR3 contains 16 residues. Trimming took 5 bases from V and 4 from J, leaving 20 bases between them. The CDR3 here is CASSVPWTKPVYGYTF. Written as DNA, the CDR3 is TGTGCCAGTAGTGTCCCGTGGACAAAACCGGTCTATGGCTACACCTTC.

V and J are TRBV5-6 and TRBJ2-5; a possible D gene is TRBD2 (6 bases). Germline V gene sequence: CDR1 SGHDT, CDR2 YYEEEE. The V end was cut by 3 bases, the J end by 7 bases, with 19 bases between. The CDR3 is made up of 15 amino acids. CDR3 sequence reads: CASSSTRADLWTQYF. CDR3 coding DNA: TGTGCCAGCAGCTCGACTAGGGCTGACCTATGGACCCAGTACTTC.

Here the CDR3 reads CASSLDQTEAFF. In nucleotides, the CDR3 is TGTGCCAGCAGCTTAGATCAAACTGAAGCTTTCTTT. J is TRBJ1-1 and V is TRBV7-9; D gene unclear. The CDR3 loop spans 12 amino acids. Germline V gives CDR1 SEHNR, CDR2 FQNEAQ (reference sequence). The V and J ends lost 1 base and 5 bases respectively, with 5 bases between them.

This chain uses TRBV5-5 with TRBJ2-7, with D perhaps matching TRBD1 (5 bases). Trimming took off 5 bases at V and 1 base at J, with 10 bases between the two ends. Germline lookup yields CDR1 SGHKS and CDR2 YYEKEE (reference sequence). The length of the CDR3 is 13 residues. CDR3 DNA: TGTGCCAGCAGGGACACAGGTTCCTACGAGCAGTACTTC. Encoded protein: CASRDTGSYEQYF.

The chain uses TRBV21-1 and TRBJ2-7. TRBV21-1 has pseudogene status. CDR3 size: 12 residues. The CDR3 DNA is TGTGCCCTCAAAAGCCGGGCGTACGAGCAGTACTTC. Translating gives CALKSRAYEQYF.

The genes are TRBV18 and TRBJ2-2; perhaps TRBD1 as D (6 bases). In germline, CDR1 is KGHSH, CDR2 LQKENI. The CDR3 spans 15 residues. The V and J ends lost 2 bases and 5 bases respectively, with 12 bases between them. As DNA, the CDR3 is TGTGCCAGCTCACCAGGACAGCCAGGGACCGGGGAGCTGTTTTTT. It is translated as CASSPGQPGTGELFF.

The V and J genes are TRBV6-6 and TRBJ1-2, with D possibly matching TRBD1 (6 bases). The V end was cut by 6 bases, the J end by 0 bases, with 11 bases between. CDR1 is MNHNY, CDR2 SVGAGI, per germline (reference sequence). The CDR3 is 14 residues long. For the CDR3, the DNA is TGTGCCAGCAGGCACAGGGACTCTAACTATGGCTACACCTTC. Protein: CASRHRDSNYGYTF.

The chain uses TRBV30 and TRBJ2-2; the match to TRBD2 covers 11 bases. Germline-derived CDR1 and CDR2 are GTSNPN and SVGIG (reference sequence). The J segment lost 0 bases and the V segment lost 2 bases, leaving 8 bases of the junction unmatched. There are 18 residues in the CDR3. CDR3 bases: TGTGCCTGGAGTCCACTAGCGGGGGCCCGGGCGAACACCGGGGAGCTGTTTTTT. Residues: CAWSPLAGARANTGELFF.

A single count supports this clone. The chain joins TRBV18 to TRBJ1-1; D remains unclear. The CDR3 consists of 16 residues. The V gene lost 3 bases and the J gene lost 0 bases, with 14 bases spanning the gap. Germline loops: CDR1 KGHSH, CDR2 LQKENI. The CDR3 bases are TGTGCCAGCTCACCGTTAAATGGGCTCATGAACACTGAAGCTTTCTTT. Protein sequence: CASSPLNGLMNTEAFF. Together with reference TRBV18 and TRBJ1-1, the CDR3 gives the full variable domain: NAGVMQNPRHLVRRRGQEARLRCSPMKGHSHVYWYRQLPEEGLKFMVYLQKENIIDESGMPKERFSAEFPKEGPSILRIQQVVRGDSAAYFCASSPLNGLMNTEAFFGQGTRLTVV.

The chain carries TRBV6-5 and TRBJ2-7, with 8 bases that match TRBD1. V was pared by 6 bases and J by 0 bases, with 4 bases of the junction left unmatched. Per the germline V gene, CDR1 is MNHEY and CDR2 is SVGAGI. This CDR3 comprises 14 residues. The CDR3 is CASSPRGLSYEQYF. The CDR3 nucleotides read TGTGCCAGCAGCCCCAGGGGGCTCTCCTACGAGCAGTACTTC.

The rearrangement joins TRBV14 to TRBJ2-6, with D uncertain. This CDR3 spans 17 amino acids. The V end was cut by 1 base, the J end by 4 bases, with 14 bases between. Looked up from germline, CDR1 is SGHDN and CDR2 is FVKESK. CDR3 residues: CASSQGLPQGGANVLTF. CDR3 bases: TGTGCCAGCAGCCAAGGACTTCCCCAAGGGGGGGCCAACGTCCTGACTTTC.

This chain joins TRBV4-1 and TRBJ1-2; unclear D gene. This CDR3 comprises 15 residues. Germline CDR1 and CDR2: MGHRA and YSYEKL. Deletions cut 0 bases from V and 0 bases from J, with 8 bases between. CDR3 sequence reads: CASSQDRGANYGYTF. CDR3 nucleotides: TGCGCCAGCAGCCAAGACCGGGGAGCTAACTATGGCTACACCTTC.

Regarding this clone: It is unclear where the CDR3 begins or ends on the DNA, so no DNA is shown, and the CDR3 is as TCRdb lists it. The V and J genes are TRBV7-7 and TRBJ1-3; the D segment call TRBD1 is taken from the table without a DNA check. The V gene's germline CDR1 is SSHAT and CDR2 FNYEAQ (reference sequence). The CDR3 totals 15 residues, both ends included. The CDR3 loop reads CASSFGPGEGNTIYF.